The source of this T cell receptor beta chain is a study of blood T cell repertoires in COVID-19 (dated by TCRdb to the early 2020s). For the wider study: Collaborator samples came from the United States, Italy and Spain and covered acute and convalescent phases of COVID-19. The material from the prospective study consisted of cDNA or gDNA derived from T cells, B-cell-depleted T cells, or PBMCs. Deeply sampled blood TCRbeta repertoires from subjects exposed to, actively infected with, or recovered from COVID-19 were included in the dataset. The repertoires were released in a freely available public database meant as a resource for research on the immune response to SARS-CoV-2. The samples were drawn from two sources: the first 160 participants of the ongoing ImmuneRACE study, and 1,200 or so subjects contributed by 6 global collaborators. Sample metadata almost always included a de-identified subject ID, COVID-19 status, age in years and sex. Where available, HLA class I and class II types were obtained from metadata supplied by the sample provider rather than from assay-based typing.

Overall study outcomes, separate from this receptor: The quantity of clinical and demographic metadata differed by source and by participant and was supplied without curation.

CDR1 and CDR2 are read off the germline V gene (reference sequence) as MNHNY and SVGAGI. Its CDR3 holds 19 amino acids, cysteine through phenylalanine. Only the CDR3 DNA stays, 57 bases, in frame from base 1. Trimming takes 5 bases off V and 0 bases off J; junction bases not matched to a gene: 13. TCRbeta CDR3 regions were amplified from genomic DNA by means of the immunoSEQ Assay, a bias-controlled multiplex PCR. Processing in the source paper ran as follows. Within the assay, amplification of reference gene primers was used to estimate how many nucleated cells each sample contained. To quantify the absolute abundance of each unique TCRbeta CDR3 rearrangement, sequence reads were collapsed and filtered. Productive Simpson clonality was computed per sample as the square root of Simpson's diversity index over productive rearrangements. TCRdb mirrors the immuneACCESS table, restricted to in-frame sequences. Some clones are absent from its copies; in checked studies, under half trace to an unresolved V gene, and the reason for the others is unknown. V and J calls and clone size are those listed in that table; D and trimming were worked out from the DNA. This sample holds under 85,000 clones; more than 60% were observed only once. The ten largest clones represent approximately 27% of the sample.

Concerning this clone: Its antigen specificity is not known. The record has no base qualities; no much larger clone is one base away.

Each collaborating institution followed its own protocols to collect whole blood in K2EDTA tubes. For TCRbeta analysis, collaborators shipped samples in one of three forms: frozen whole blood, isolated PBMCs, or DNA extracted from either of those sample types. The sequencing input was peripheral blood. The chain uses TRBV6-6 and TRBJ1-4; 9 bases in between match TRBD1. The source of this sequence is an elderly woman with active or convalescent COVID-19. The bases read TGTGCCAGCAGTCGTGTTGTTGGACAGGGGTCTGCAACTAATGAAAAACTGTTTTTT. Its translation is CASSRVVGQGSATNEKLFF.